This TCR beta chain was identified during a study of CD8 T cells in Susac syndrome. Reverse transcription of roughly 0.45 to 1 ug RNA was performed with random hexamers. TCR beta CDR3 was amplified by immunoSEQ covering 54 Vbeta and 13 Jbeta. TCRdb fed the immunoSEQ multiplex PCR reads into MiXCR, producing one record per CDR3 protein. The sample has about 160,000 distinct CDR3 sequences, approximately 93% seen once. Sequencing of TCR beta was undertaken in CD8+ and CD4+ T cells derived from blood. Purification of the CD8+ and CD4+ T cells relied on negative isolation, and TEMRA cells underwent FACS enrichment. The receptor was derived from a human donor with multiple sclerosis. Source material: CD4+ T cells from PBMCs.

CDR3 amino acids: CSAQGQGTYGYTF. CDR3 coding DNA: TGCAGTGCTCAAGGACAGGGGACCTATGGCTACACCTTC. The chain couples TRBV20-1 to TRBJ1-2; 9 bases are shared with TRBD1. CDR3 length: 13 amino acids. The junction had 5 bases not matched to a gene; V was cut back by 5 bases and J by 4 bases. Germline V CDR1 and CDR2: DFQATT, SNEGSKA (reference sequence).